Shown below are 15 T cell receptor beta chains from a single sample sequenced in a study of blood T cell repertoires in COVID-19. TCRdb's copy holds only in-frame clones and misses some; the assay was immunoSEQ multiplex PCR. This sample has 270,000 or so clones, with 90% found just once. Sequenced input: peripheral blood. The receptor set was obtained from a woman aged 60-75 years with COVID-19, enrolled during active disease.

CDR3 in DNA: TGCAGCGGATCTACAGGGGCCACCACTGAAGCTTTCTTT. This gives the protein CSGSTGATTEAFF. This chain connects TRBV29-1 to TRBJ1-1; TRBD1 matches at 7 bases. CDR3 size: 13 residues. Germline V gives CDR1 SQVTM, CDR2 ANQGSEA. Trimming at V came to 7 bases and at J to 4 bases, leaving 9 bases not matched to a gene.

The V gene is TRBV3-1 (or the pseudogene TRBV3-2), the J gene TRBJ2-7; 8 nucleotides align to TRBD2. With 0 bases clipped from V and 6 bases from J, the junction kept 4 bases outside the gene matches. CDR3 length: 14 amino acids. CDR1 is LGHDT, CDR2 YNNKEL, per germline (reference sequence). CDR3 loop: CASSQDWAGGEQYF. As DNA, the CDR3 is TGTGCCAGCAGCCAAGATTGGGCGGGGGGCGAGCAGTACTTC.

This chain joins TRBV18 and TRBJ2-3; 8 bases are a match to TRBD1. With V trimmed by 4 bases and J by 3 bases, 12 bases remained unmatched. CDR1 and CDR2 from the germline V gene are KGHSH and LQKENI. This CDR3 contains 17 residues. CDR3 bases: TGTGCCAGCTCACGATCCTCCCCCACAGGGGGGACAGATACGCAGTATTTT. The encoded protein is CASSRSSPTGGTDTQYF.

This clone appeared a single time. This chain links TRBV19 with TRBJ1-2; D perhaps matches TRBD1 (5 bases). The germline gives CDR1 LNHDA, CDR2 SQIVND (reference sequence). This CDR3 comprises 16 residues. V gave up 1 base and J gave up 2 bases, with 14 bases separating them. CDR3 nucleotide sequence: TGTGCCAGTAGTATAGCAAAGATGGGGCCCAACTATGGCTACACCTTC. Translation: CASSIAKMGPNYGYTF.

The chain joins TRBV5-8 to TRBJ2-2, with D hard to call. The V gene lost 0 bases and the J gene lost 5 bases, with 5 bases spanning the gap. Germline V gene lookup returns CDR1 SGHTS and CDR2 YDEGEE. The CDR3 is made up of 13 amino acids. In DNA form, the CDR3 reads TGTGCCAGCAGCTTGGGTCGGACCGGGGAGCTGTTTTTT. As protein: CASSLGRTGELFF.

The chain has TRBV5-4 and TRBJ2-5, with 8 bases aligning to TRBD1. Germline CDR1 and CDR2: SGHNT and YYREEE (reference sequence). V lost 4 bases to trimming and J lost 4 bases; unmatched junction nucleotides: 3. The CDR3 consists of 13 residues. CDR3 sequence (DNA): TGTGCCAGCAGCGTTGGACAGGGAGAGACCCAGTACTTC. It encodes CASSVGQGETQYF.

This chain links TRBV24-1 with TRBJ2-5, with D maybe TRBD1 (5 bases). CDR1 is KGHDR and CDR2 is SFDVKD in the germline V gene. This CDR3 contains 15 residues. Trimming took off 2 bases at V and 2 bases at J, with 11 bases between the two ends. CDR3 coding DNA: TGTGCCACCAGTGATTGGGGCGCCGAACAAGAGACCCAGTACTTC. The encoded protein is CATSDWGAEQETQYF.

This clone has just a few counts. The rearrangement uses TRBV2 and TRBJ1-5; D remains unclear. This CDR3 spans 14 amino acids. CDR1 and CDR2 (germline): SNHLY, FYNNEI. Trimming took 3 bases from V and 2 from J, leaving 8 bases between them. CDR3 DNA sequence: TGTGCCAGCAGTGACCGCACGGGCAATCAGCCCCAGCATTTT. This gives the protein CASSDRTGNQPQHF.

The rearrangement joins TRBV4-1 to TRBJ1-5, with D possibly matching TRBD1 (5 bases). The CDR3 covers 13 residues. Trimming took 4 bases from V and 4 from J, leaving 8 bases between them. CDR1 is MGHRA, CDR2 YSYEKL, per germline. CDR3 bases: TGCGCCAGCAGCCCAGACAGTAATCAGCCCCAGCATTTT. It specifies CASSPDSNQPQHF.

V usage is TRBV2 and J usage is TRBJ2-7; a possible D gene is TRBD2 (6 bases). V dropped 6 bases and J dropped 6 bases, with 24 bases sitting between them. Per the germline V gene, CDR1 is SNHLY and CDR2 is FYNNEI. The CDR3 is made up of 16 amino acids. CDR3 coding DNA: TGTGCCAGCAGCGTAAGGCCGGTGGGACTTTATGGCGAGCAGTACTTC. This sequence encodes CASSVRPVGLYGEQYF.

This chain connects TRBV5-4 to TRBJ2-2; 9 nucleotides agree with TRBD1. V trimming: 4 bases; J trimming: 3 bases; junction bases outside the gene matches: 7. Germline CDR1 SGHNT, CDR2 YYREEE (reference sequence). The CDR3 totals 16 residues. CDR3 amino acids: CASSPWDRVDTGELFF. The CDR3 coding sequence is TGTGCCAGCAGCCCCTGGGACAGGGTGGACACCGGGGAGCTGTTTTTT.

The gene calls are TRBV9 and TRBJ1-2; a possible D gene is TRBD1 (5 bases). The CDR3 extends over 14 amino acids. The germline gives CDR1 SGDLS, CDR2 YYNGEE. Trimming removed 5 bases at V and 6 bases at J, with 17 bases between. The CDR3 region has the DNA TGTGCCAGCAGGAGTGACAGACAATTTAATGGCTACACCTTC. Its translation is CASRSDRQFNGYTF.

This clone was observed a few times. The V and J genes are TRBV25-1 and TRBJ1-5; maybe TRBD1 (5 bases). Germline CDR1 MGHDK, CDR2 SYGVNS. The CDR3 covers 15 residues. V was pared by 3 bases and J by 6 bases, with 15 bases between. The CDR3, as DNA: TGTGCCAGCAGTGACCTCGACAGTACCGGTCAGCCCCAGCATTTT. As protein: CASSDLDSTGQPQHF.

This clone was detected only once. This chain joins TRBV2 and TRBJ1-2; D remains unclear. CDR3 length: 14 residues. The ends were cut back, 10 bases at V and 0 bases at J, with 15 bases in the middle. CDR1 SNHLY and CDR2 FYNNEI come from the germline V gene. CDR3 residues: CATNPRRPNYGYTF. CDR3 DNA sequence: TGTGCCACCAACCCCAGGCGACCTAACTATGGCTACACCTTC.

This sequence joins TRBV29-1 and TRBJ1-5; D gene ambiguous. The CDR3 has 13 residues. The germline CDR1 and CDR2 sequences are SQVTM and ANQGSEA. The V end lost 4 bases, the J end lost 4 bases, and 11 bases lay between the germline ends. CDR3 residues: CSVATARNQPQHF. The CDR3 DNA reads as TGCAGCGTTGCTACAGCTCGGAATCAGCCCCAGCATTTT.